This T cell receptor beta chain was identified in a study of T cell clonality in common variable immunodeficiency. General observations from the study: Shared TCRbeta clones were fewer between CVID subjects than controls. The cause of increased CVID clonality remains unclear without subpopulation sequencing. TCRbeta clonality was increased in CVID versus healthy controls.

Assay: immunoSEQ multiplex PCR; the TCRdb copy retains only in-frame clones and omits some. The table lists some 40,000 clones, with no singletons. This clone was counted at least ten times. Its specificity is unknown. Read data end 3 residues before the CDR3 end; the end is taken from the germline J gene. The CDR3 loop spans 15 amino acids. The V gene lost 2 bases and the J gene lost 4 bases, with 11 bases spanning the gap. In germline, CDR1 is SSHAT, CDR2 FNYEAQ (reference sequence). What was sequenced was peripheral blood mononuclear cells. V gene TRBV7-7 combines with J gene TRBJ2-2; a weak D match, TRBD2 (5 bases). This clonotype originated in a person between 18 and 70 years old in good health. The part of the CDR3 DNA that was read is TGTGCCAGCAGCTTACCAGGTGAGGGCACCGGGGAG. Amino acid sequence: CASSLPGEGTGE. The CDR3, in full, reads CASSLPGEGTGELFF. The complete variable domain, with remaining parts taken from reference TRBV7-7 and TRBJ2-2, reads GAGVSQSPRYKVTKRGQDVTLRCDPISSHATLYWYQQALGQGPEFLTYFNYEAQPDKSGLPSDRFSAERPEGSISTLTIQRTEQRDSAMYRCASSLPGEGTGELFFGEGSRLTVL.